The 14 T cell receptor beta chains below were found in one sample sequenced in a study of blood T cell repertoires in COVID-19 (TCRdb year 2020). The library was made by the immunoSEQ multiplex PCR assay. TCRdb holds this immuneACCESS table with in-frame rearrangements only. Some clones are missing; in checked studies, unresolved V genes explain under half, and the rest has no known cause. The sample table shows about 380,000 clones, and more than 75% are seen once. The ten largest clones capture approximately 1% of the sample. Sequenced input: peripheral blood. The receptors originated from a human donor with acute or convalescent COVID-19. The donor label of this sample is uncertain.

The rearrangement links TRBV6-2 or TRBV6-3 to TRBJ1-2; tentatively, D is TRBD1 (5 bases). The CDR3 has 13 amino acids. Germline CDR1 MNHEY, CDR2 SVGEGT. The germline V and J ends were trimmed by 3 bases and 3 bases, with 8 bases remaining between them. CDR3 loop: CASSYAGDYGYTF. The CDR3 coding sequence is TGTGCCAGCAGTTATGCGGGGGACTATGGCTACACCTTC.

The V call is TRBV29-1, the J call TRBJ2-5; 9 nucleotides align to TRBD2. Unmatched junction bases numbered 11, after V lost 8 bases and J lost 1 base. Germline CDR1 reads SQVTM; CDR2 reads ANQGSEA. CDR3 length: 15 residues. CDR3 in DNA: TGCAGCCAAACGTTAGCGGGAGTGGGCCAAGAGACCCAGTACTTC. It specifies CSQTLAGVGQETQYF.

This clone appeared a few times. This rearrangement joins TRBV12-5 to TRBJ1-5, with TRBD1 identical over 10 bases. The CDR3 loop spans 15 amino acids. Unmatched junction bases numbered 2, after V lost 1 base and J lost 5 bases. Germline V gene lookup returns CDR1 LGHNT and CDR2 FRNRAP. The CDR3 nucleotides read TGTGCTAGTGGTTTGGGGACAGGGGGTTATCAGCCCCAGCATTTT. It yields the protein CASGLGTGGYQPQHF.

This clone was seen once. CDR3 DNA: TGTGCCAGCAGCACCCGTACAGGGCGTGGAGGCTATGGCTACACCTTC. Translated: CASSTRTGRGGYGYTF. The chain couples TRBV7-9 to TRBJ1-2; D perhaps matches TRBD1 (6 bases). CDR3 length: 16 amino acids. The V end lost 5 bases, the J end lost 4 bases, and 20 bases lay between the germline ends. Germline loops: CDR1 SEHNR, CDR2 FQNEAQ (reference sequence). Together with reference TRBV7-9 and TRBJ1-2, the CDR3 gives the full variable domain: DTGVSQNPRHKITKRGQNVTFRCDPISEHNRLYWYRQTLGQGPEFLTYFQNEAQLEKSRLLSDRFSAERPKGSFSTLEIQRTEQGDSAMYLCASSTRTGRGGYGYTFGSGTRLTVV.

The CDR3 is CASSQDKISGIPLEQYF. CDR3 bases: TGTGCCAGCAGCCAAGATAAGATTAGCGGCATACCGTTAGAGCAGTACTTC. The chain couples TRBV3-1 (or the pseudogene TRBV3-2) to TRBJ2-7; D may be TRBD2 (6 bases). CDR3 length equals 17 residues. Deletions cut 0 bases from V and 7 bases from J, with 22 bases between. Germline CDR1 reads LGHDT; CDR2 reads YNNKEL (reference sequence).

The chain carries TRBV13 and TRBJ1-1; 8 bases agree with TRBD1. The V and J ends lost 5 bases and 1 base, in that order; junction bases with no gene match: 6. Germline CDR1 and CDR2: PRHDT and FYEKMQ (reference sequence). The CDR3 runs 15 residues. CDR3 nucleotide sequence: TGTGCCAGCAGCCCACTTGGACAGGGGAACACTGAAGCTTTCTTT. Translating it yields CASSPLGQGNTEAFF.

The chain has TRBV27 and TRBJ2-7, with TRBD1 matching over 9 bases. The CDR3 sequence is 15 residues long. Per germline, CDR1 MNHEY and CDR2 SMNVEV (reference sequence). The V gene end was trimmed by 4 bases and the J gene end by 3 bases; junction bases not matched to a gene: 7. As DNA, the CDR3 is TGTGCCAGCAGTTCCTCCGGGACAGGGAGCTACGAGCAGTACTTC. Amino acids: CASSSSGTGSYEQYF.

V gene TRBV30 combines with J gene TRBJ1-1, with 7 bases fitting TRBD1. V lost 5 bases, J lost 10 bases, and 10 bases stayed unmatched. Germline V gene lookup returns CDR1 GTSNPN and CDR2 SVGIG (reference sequence). The CDR3 is made up of 12 amino acids. The CDR3 protein is CAWDGGTARAFF. The CDR3 nucleotides are TGTGCCTGGGACGGTGGGACAGCTAGAGCTTTCTTT. Drawing the rest from reference TRBV30 and TRBJ1-1, the complete variable domain is SQTIHQWPATLVQPVGSPLSLECTVEGTSNPNLYWYRQAAGRGLQLLFYSVGIGQISSEVPQNLSASRPQDRQFILSSKKLLLSDSGFYLCAWDGGTARAFFGQGTRLTVV.

The chain has TRBV6-5 and TRBJ2-7; 8 nucleotides agree with TRBD1. CDR3 length equals 14 residues. Trimming removed 6 bases from V and 2 bases from J; junction bases left unmatched: 6. Per the germline V gene, CDR1 is MNHEY and CDR2 is SVGAGI. In nucleotides, the CDR3 is TGTGCCAGCAGCTCCCAGGGGGCCCCCTACGAGCAGTACTTC. This codes for CASSSQGAPYEQYF.

This clone was found once. The chain has TRBV3-1 (or the pseudogene TRBV3-2) and TRBJ1-1, with D hard to call. Looked up from germline, CDR1 is LGHDT and CDR2 is YNNKEL (reference sequence). There are 12 residues in the CDR3. Between the trimmed V and J ends, which lost 4 bases and 8 bases, there was a span of 11 bases. This CDR3 is CASSPSRGEAFF. The CDR3 DNA reads as TGTGCCAGCAGCCCCTCCCGGGGAGAAGCTTTCTTT.

This clone was seen only once. V usage is TRBV18 and J usage is TRBJ2-7; tentative D call: TRBD2 (5 bases). V dropped 3 bases and J dropped 5 bases, with 14 bases sitting between them. Germline assignment: CDR1 KGHSH and CDR2 LQKENI. There are 14 residues in the CDR3. CDR3 amino acids: CASSPWRGPDEQYF. For the CDR3, the DNA is TGTGCCAGCTCACCTTGGAGAGGGCCTGACGAGCAGTACTTC.

The V and J genes are TRBV30 and TRBJ1-1; D is uncertain. The CDR3 is 13 residues long. V shed 4 bases and J shed 0 bases, with 9 bases lying between them. Germline V lookup: CDR1 GTSNPN, CDR2 SVGIG (reference sequence). CDR3 protein: CAWKPLMNTEAFF. The CDR3 nucleotides are TGTGCCTGGAAGCCGCTAATGAACACTGAAGCTTTCTTT.

The J gene is TRBJ2-6, the V gene TRBV28; 7 bases are shared with TRBD2. The CDR3 runs 16 residues. Germline V gene data show CDR1 as MDHEN and CDR2 as SYDVKM. Trimming cost V 6 bases and J 0 bases; bases outside gene matches: 5. In nucleotides, the CDR3 is TGTGCCAGCAGACGTGGGGGGGTCTCTGGGGCCAACGTCCTGACTTTC. As protein: CASRRGGVSGANVLTF.

The chain uses TRBV7-9 and TRBJ1-5; a possible D gene is TRBD1 (6 bases). CDR3 size: 13 residues. CDR1 and CDR2 (germline): SEHNR, FQNEAQ (reference sequence). The germline V and J ends were trimmed by 5 bases and 4 bases, with 9 bases remaining between them. The CDR3 loop reads CASSLDRNQPQHF. The CDR3 DNA sequence: TGTGCCAGCAGCCTCGACAGGAATCAGCCCCAGCATTTT.